This is a list of T cell receptor beta chains from one sample in a study of shared clonotypes between healthy human individuals. Libraries were prepared by immunoSEQ multiplex PCR; TCRdb keeps only in-frame clonotypes and omits some of them. The table lists roughly 1,800,000 clones, roughly 95% of them singletons. Specimen: naive CD8+ T cells sorted from blood. The receptors shown here come from a man younger than 30 in good health. CDR3s include the opening cysteine and the closing phenylalanine or tryptophan. D genes are given only for firm matches. A clone size is listed for some rows: how often the clone was seen (once, few, many), or a class if it is expanded.

j_gene | d_gene | abundance | v_gene | CDR3aa | CDR3nt
TRBJ2-4 | . | . | TRBV2 | CASRDTGSRNIQYF | TGTGCCAGCAGGGATACAGGGTCGAGAAACATTCAGTACTTC
TRBJ1-2 | . | . | TRBV4-1 | CASSQTGTPLNYGYTF | TGCGCCAGCAGCCAGACCGGGACACCTTTAAACTATGGCTACACCTTC
TRBJ1-2 | . | . | TRBV7-9 | CASSLVGDIRRGYTF | TGTGCCAGCAGCTTAGTCGGGGACATCCGCCGTGGCTACACCTTC
TRBJ2-5 | . | . | TRBV9 | CASSVLGVQETQYF | TGTGCCAGCAGCGTACTGGGGGTACAAGAGACCCAGTACTTC
TRBJ2-7 | TRBD1 | few | TRBV7-9 | CASSLPTGIDEQYF | TGTGCCAGCAGCCTACCGACAGGGATCGACGAGCAGTACTTC
TRBJ2-3 | TRBD2 | . | TRBV4-3 | CASSQGTSGIPDTQYF | TGCGCCAGCAGCCAAGGCACTAGCGGGATCCCAGATACGCAGTATTTT
TRBJ2-5 | TRBD1 | . | TRBV4-3 | CASSQGWGQQETQYF | TGCGCCAGCAGCCAAGGTTGGGGACAGCAAGAGACCCAGTACTTC
TRBJ2-1 | TRBD1 | . | TRBV4-1 | CASSRPPGQGYNEQFF | TGCGCCAGCAGCCGGCCGCCGGGACAGGGCTACAATGAGCAGTTCTTC
TRBJ2-1 | . | . | TRBV7-9 | CASSGTGYNEQFF | TGTGCCAGCAGCGGGACTGGGTACAATGAGCAGTTCTTC
TRBJ2-2 | . | . | TRBV9 | CASSVVLTGELFF | TGTGCCAGCAGCGTGGTGCTTACCGGGGAGCTGTTTTTT
TRBJ1-2 | . | . | TRBV6-5 | CASMGGQNYGYTF | TGTGCCAGCATGGGCGGGCAAAACTATGGCTACACCTTC
TRBJ2-5 | TRBD1 | . | TRBV11-2 | CASSPGQGRETQYF | TGTGCCAGCAGCCCGGGACAGGGGAGGGAGACCCAGTACTTC
TRBJ2-5 | TRBD2 | once | TRBV7-2 | CASSSLLAGGQETQYF | TGTGCCAGCAGCTCCCTACTAGCGGGGGGACAAGAGACCCAGTACTTC
TRBJ1-1 | TRBD1 | once | TRBV5-3 | CARSSTQGAHCTEAFF | TGTGCCAGAAGCTCTACCCAGGGGGCGCATTGCACTGAAGCTTTCTTT
TRBJ1-5 | . | . | TRBV7-9 | CASSSGGAGQPQHF | TGTGCCAGCAGCTCAGGAGGGGCGGGTCAGCCCCAGCATTTT
TRBJ2-1 | TRBD2 | . | TRBV19 | CASSPLAGSYNEQFF | TGTGCCAGTTCCCCCCTAGCGGGGTCCTACAATGAGCAGTTCTTC
TRBJ2-7 | . | . | TRBV7-6 | CASSAGTWDEQYF | TGTGCCAGCAGCGCCGGAACGTGGGACGAGCAGTACTTC
TRBJ2-7 | . | . | TRBV29-1 | CSVELVLGESYEQYF | TGCAGCGTTGAACTCGTATTGGGAGAGTCCTACGAGCAGTACTTC
TRBJ2-1 | . | . | TRBV15 | CATSRDFGVKEQFF | TGTGCCACCAGCAGAGATTTCGGGGTAAAAGAGCAGTTCTTC
TRBJ2-7 | TRBD2 | . | TRBV6-4 | CASSDSRAGTPYEQYF | TGTGCCAGCAGTGACTCGAGAGCGGGGACTCCTTACGAGCAGTACTTC
TRBJ1-1 | TRBD1 | . | TRBV7-9 | CASSYTPGTGDTEAFF | TGTGCCAGCAGCTATACACCCGGGACAGGGGACACTGAAGCTTTCTTT
TRBJ2-7 | . | . | TRBV18 | CASSPVGSPTYEQYF | TGTGCCAGCTCACCGGTGGGCAGCCCCACCTACGAGCAGTACTTC
TRBJ1-1 | . | . | TRBV14 | CASSPYFPSFSEAFF | TGTGCCAGCAGCCCCTATTTCCCTTCGTTCTCTGAAGCTTTCTTT
TRBJ1-6 | . | . | TRBV30 | CAWSVGAGNSPLHF | TGTGCCTGGAGTGTAGGCGCGGGGAATTCACCCCTCCACTTT